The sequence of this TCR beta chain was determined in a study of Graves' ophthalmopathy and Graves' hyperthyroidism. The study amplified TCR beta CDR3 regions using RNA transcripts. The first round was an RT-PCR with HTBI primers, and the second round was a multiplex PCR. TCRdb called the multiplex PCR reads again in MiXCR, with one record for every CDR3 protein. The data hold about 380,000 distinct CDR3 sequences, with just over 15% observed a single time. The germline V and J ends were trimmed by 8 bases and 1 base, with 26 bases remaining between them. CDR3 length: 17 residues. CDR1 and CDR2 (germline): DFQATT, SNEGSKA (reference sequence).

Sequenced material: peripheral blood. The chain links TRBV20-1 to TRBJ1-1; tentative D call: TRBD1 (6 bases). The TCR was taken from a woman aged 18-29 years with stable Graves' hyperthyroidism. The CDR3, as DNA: TGCAGTCTGGGGCCTCCTCCGGGACACCCAGGGAACACTGAAGCTTTCTTT. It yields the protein CSLGPPPGHPGNTEAFF.